What follows describes a single TCR beta chain. These data are taken from a study of blood T cell repertoires in COVID-19. Study in general: COVID-19 samples collected from the United States, Italy and Spain covered acute and convalescent phases. Nucleic acid was either cDNA or gDNA, and it came from T cells, B-cell-depleted T cells, or PBMCs.

Methods used by the authors: Estimates of nucleated cell counts were drawn from the amplification of reference gene primers. TCRdb's table, derived via immunoSEQ multiplex PCR, lists solely in-frame clones and lacks some. V and J calls and clone size are those listed in that table; D and trimming were worked out from the DNA. The sample lists just under 85,000 clones; 85% to 90% were seen once. The length of the CDR3 is 16 residues. Per the germline V gene, CDR1 is MNHNY and CDR2 is SVGAGI (reference sequence). Trimming took 6 bases from V and 1 from J; bases not matched to a gene: 6. V usage is TRBV6-6 and J usage is TRBJ2-3; 11 nucleotides line up with TRBD2. The source material was peripheral blood. The clonotype comes from an elderly man with active or convalescent COVID-19. This CDR3 is CASRLQLAGGTDTQYF. The CDR3 nucleotides read TGTGCCAGCAGACTTCAACTAGCGGGAGGCACAGATACGCAGTATTTT.